These 24 T cell receptor beta chains originate from one sample sequenced in a study of T-cell reconstitution after alpha-beta-depleted transplantation in children. This sample's TCRbeta library carried unique molecular identifier barcodes. TCRdb called the PCR reads again in MiXCR, with one record for every CDR3 protein. Here the sample spans some 310,000 distinct CDR3 sequences, about a quarter being singletons. The specimen was PBMCs, mostly from graft donor cells, collected 180 days after TCRalphabeta/CD19-depleted stem cell transplant. These receptors came from a male patient between 10 and 17 years old who had a stem cell transplant for acute lymphoblastic leukemia, so the T cells may come from the graft donor.

The chain has TRBV6-1 and TRBJ2-7, with 12 bases identical to TRBD1. The trim removed 7 bases at V and 0 bases at J, leaving 13 bases unmatched. CDR3 length equals 18 residues. CDR1 and CDR2 from the germline V gene are MNHNS and SASEGT. CDR3 bases: TGTGCCAGCAAGGGGACAGGGGGCAGGGCTGATACCTCCTACGAGCAGTACTTC. It translates to CASKGTGGRADTSYEQYF.

This clonotype was seen a handful of times. The rearrangement joins TRBV6-5 to TRBJ2-7; 7 bases are shared with TRBD1. Germline CDR1 and CDR2: MNHEY and SVGAGI. V shed 2 bases, J shed 0 bases, and the junction held 7 bases outside the gene matches. The CDR3 consists of 16 residues. Here the CDR3 DNA reads TGTGCCAGCAGTTACGGCCCCCGGGACAGCTCCTACGAGCAGTACTTC. Amino acids: CASSYGPRDSSYEQYF.

This clonotype has a single count. The CDR3 spells CSASSSADTQYF. For the CDR3, the DNA is TGCAGTGCTAGTAGTAGCGCAGATACGCAGTATTTT. The chain couples TRBV20-1 to TRBJ2-3; a weak D match, TRBD2 (5 bases). CDR1 and CDR2 from the germline V gene are DFQATT and SNEGSKA (reference sequence). This CDR3 comprises 12 residues. V was clipped by 3 bases and J by 4 bases, with 8 bases between them.

The chain recombines TRBV20-1 with TRBJ2-7; weak D call: TRBD2 (6 bases). The CDR3 spans 14 residues. Between the trimmed V and J ends, which lost 1 base and 2 bases, there was a span of 12 bases. Germline CDR1 is DFQATT and CDR2 is SNEGSKA (reference sequence). In DNA form, the CDR3 reads TGCAGTGCTAGAGGGGCGGGAACCACCTACGAGCAGTACTTC. Translation gives CSARGAGTTYEQYF.

This rearrangement joins TRBV7-9 to TRBJ2-1, with D perhaps TRBD1 (6 bases). This CDR3 spans 16 amino acids. V lost 3 bases, J lost 8 bases, and 20 bases lay in between. CDR1 is SEHNR, CDR2 FQNEAQ, per germline (reference sequence). DNA of the CDR3: TGTGCCAGCAGCTTGGGGACAACCCGGGGACGGGATGAGCAGTTCTTC. Translated: CASSLGTTRGRDEQFF.

This clonotype was seen once. The chain links TRBV18 to TRBJ2-2; a possible D gene is TRBD2 (5 bases). V was shortened by 0 bases and J by 0 bases, with 8 bases between the two germline ends. CDR3 length: 16 residues. Germline V gene data show CDR1 as KGHSH and CDR2 as LQKENI. CDR3 DNA sequence: TGTGCCAGCTCACCACCGGGAGTACCGAACACCGGGGAGCTGTTTTTT. This translates into CASSPPGVPNTGELFF. Full variable domain (missing parts from reference TRBV18 and TRBJ2-2): NAGVMQNPRHLVRRRGQEARLRCSPMKGHSHVYWYRQLPEEGLKFMVYLQKENIIDESGMPKERFSAEFPKEGPSILRIQQVVRGDSAAYFCASSPPGVPNTGELFFGEGSRLTVL.

The gene calls are TRBV20-1 and TRBJ2-3, with D possibly being TRBD2 (6 bases). The CDR3 contains 13 residues. The germline CDR1 and CDR2 sequences are DFQATT and SNEGSKA (reference sequence). V lost 5 bases and J 2 bases, leaving 11 bases between the germline ends. The CDR3 DNA follows: TGCAGTGCTGGAGCGGGCCTCACAGATACGCAGTATTTT. Amino acids: CSAGAGLTDTQYF.

The chain employs TRBV3-1 and TRBJ2-3, with D possibly called TRBD1 or TRBD2 (5 bases each). Between the trimmed V and J ends, which lost 0 bases and 2 bases, there was a span of 15 bases. Germline CDR1 is LGHDT and CDR2 is YNNKEL (reference sequence). The CDR3 length is 17 residues. The CDR3 DNA reads TGTGCCAGCAGCCAAGATTATTGGGTCGGGACCACAGATACGCAGTATTTT. The encoded protein is CASSQDYWVGTTDTQYF.

This sequence joins TRBV12-3 or TRBV12-4 and TRBJ2-6; D is ambiguous. V shed 6 bases and J shed 2 bases, with 8 bases lying between them. There are 14 residues in the CDR3. The CDR3 DNA sequence: TGTGCCAGCAGGGTATCTGCTGGGGCCAACGTCCTGACTTTC. Translation gives CASRVSAGANVLTF.

This sequence joins TRBV11-3 and TRBJ1-1, with D possibly matching TRBD1 (6 bases). Trimming took off 4 bases at V and 1 base at J, with 16 bases between the two ends. The germline gives CDR1 SGHNT, CDR2 YENEEA. CDR3 size: 16 residues. The CDR3 sequence is CASSSNPPTGNTEAFF. The CDR3 nucleotides read TGTGCCAGCAGCTCAAACCCCCCGACAGGGAACACTGAAGCTTTCTTT.

In this sample, this clonotype turned up a few times. This rearrangement joins TRBV10-3 to TRBJ1-2; no firm D call. This CDR3 comprises 14 residues. The V end lost 3 bases, the J end lost 4 bases, and 12 bases lay between the germline ends. Germline V lookup: CDR1 ENHRY, CDR2 SYGVKD. CDR3 protein: CAISDTADTYGYTF. CDR3 bases: TGTGCCATCAGTGACACAGCAGATACCTATGGCTACACCTTC.

This clonotype was counted between two and nine times. The V call is TRBV5-1, the J call TRBJ1-4; 7 bases fit TRBD1. The CDR3 is 14 residues long. The V gene's germline CDR1 is SGHRS and CDR2 YFSETQ. Trimming removed 3 bases from V and 4 bases from J; junction bases left unmatched: 3. CDR3 nucleotides: TGCGCCAGCAGCTCGGGACAGCATAATGAAAAACTGTTTTTT. Its protein is CASSSGQHNEKLFF.

The V and J genes are TRBV5-4 and TRBJ2-7; D unresolved. Trimming removed 0 bases from V and 2 bases from J, with 9 bases in between. The germline V gene has CDR1 SGHNT and CDR2 YYREEE (reference sequence). CDR3 size: 14 residues. This CDR3 reads CASSLAPVAYEQYF. CDR3 DNA sequence: TGTGCCAGCAGCTTGGCCCCGGTGGCCTACGAGCAGTACTTC. Full variable domain (rest looked up from reference TRBV5-4 and TRBJ2-7): ETGVTQSPTHLIKTRGQQVTLRCSSQSGHNTVSWYQQALGQGPQFIFQYYREEENGRGNFPPRFSGLQFPNYSSELNVNALELDDSALYLCASSLAPVAYEQYFGPGTRLTVT.

This clonotype was counted once. The chain is built from TRBV6-1 and TRBJ1-2; a weak D match, TRBD1 (5 bases). Germline-derived CDR1 and CDR2 are MNHNS and SASEGT. Trimming took 5 bases from V and 13 from J, leaving 17 bases between them. The CDR3 contains 12 residues. CDR3 sequence: CASSSPGQVVTF. CDR3 nucleotide sequence: TGTGCCAGCAGTAGCCCAGGACAAGTAGTCACCTTC.

In this sample, this clonotype turned up a few times. The rearrangement uses TRBV7-6 and TRBJ2-3; 10 bases line up with TRBD2. CDR1 is SGHVS and CDR2 is FNYEAQ in the germline V gene. The CDR3 totals 14 residues. Germline trimming cut 5 bases from V and 3 bases from J; bases unmatched to any gene: 2. The CDR3 nucleotides are TGTGCCAGCAGCCGTAGCGGGAGGACAGATACGCAGTATTTT. This sequence encodes CASSRSGRTDTQYF. The variable domain in full, with the rest retrieved from reference TRBV7-6 and TRBJ2-3, is GAGVSQSPRYKVTKRGQDVALRCDPISGHVSLYWYRQALGQGPEFLTYFNYEAQQDKSGLPNDRFSAERPEGSISTLTIQRTEQRDSAMYRCASSRSGRTDTQYFGPGTRLTVL.

This clonotype was observed a handful of times. The rearrangement uses TRBV7-6 and TRBJ2-7, with D hard to call. CDR1 and CDR2 from the germline V gene are SGHVS and FNYEAQ. The V gene lost 6 bases and the J gene lost 2 bases, with 14 bases spanning the gap. The CDR3 runs 14 residues. CDR3 residues: CASSFDRFTYEQYF. DNA for the CDR3: TGTGCCAGCAGTTTCGATCGGTTCACCTACGAGCAGTACTTC.

This clonotype was picked up a small number of times. The rearrangement links TRBV7-3 to TRBJ2-1; 11 bases match TRBD2. The ends lost 2 bases at V and 7 bases at J; junction bases unmatched: 7. Germline CDR1 and CDR2: SGHTA and FQGTGA. CDR3 length: 16 residues. The CDR3 spells CASSLRSLAGVNEQFF. For the CDR3, the DNA is TGTGCCAGCAGCTTACGCTCACTAGCGGGAGTAAATGAGCAGTTCTTC.

This clonotype was counted only a few times. The J gene is TRBJ2-6, the V gene TRBV7-9, with D perhaps matching TRBD1 (6 bases). Germline V gives CDR1 SEHNR, CDR2 FQNEAQ (reference sequence). V was pared by 3 bases and J by 2 bases, with 14 bases between. This CDR3 is 17 amino acids long. The CDR3 sequence is CASSFIGQRTGANVLTF. Here the CDR3 DNA reads TGTGCCAGCAGCTTCATTGGACAGCGCACTGGGGCCAACGTCCTGACTTTC.

This rearrangement joins TRBV20-1 to TRBJ2-2; TRBD2 aligns across 8 bases. The junction had 19 bases not matched to a gene; V was cut back by 6 bases and J by 7 bases. The CDR3 contains 17 residues. Per the germline V gene, CDR1 is DFQATT and CDR2 is SNEGSKA (reference sequence). CDR3 sequence reads: CSAEGSGLAGPNGELFF. The CDR3 nucleotides read TGCAGTGCCGAGGGTTCGGGTCTAGCGGGCCCGAACGGGGAGCTGTTTTTT.

This clonotype was counted a few times. CDR3 sequence (DNA): TGTGCCAGCAGCTTACCCGACAGGTCCGAAGCTTTCTTT. Protein: CASSLPDRSEAFF. The chain couples TRBV7-9 to TRBJ1-1, with D possibly being TRBD1 (6 bases). Trimming shortened V by 2 bases and J by 8 bases, and 12 bases separated the two germline ends. This CDR3 has 13 amino acids. Per the germline V gene, CDR1 is SEHNR and CDR2 is FQNEAQ (reference sequence).

The chain links TRBV5-1 to TRBJ2-7; D is perhaps TRBD2 (6 bases). Deletions cut 6 bases from V and 0 bases from J, with 13 bases between. Per the germline V gene, CDR1 is SGHRS and CDR2 is YFSETQ. The length of the CDR3 is 14 residues. CDR3 nucleotides: TGCGCCAGCACGGGTGGCGGGATCTCCTACGAGCAGTACTTC. This encodes CASTGGGISYEQYF.

The gene calls are TRBV20-1 and TRBJ2-3; no definite D call. This CDR3 is 13 amino acids long. Germline V gives CDR1 DFQATT, CDR2 SNEGSKA (reference sequence). Trimming removed 1 base at V and 7 bases at J, with 12 bases between. The DNA of the CDR3 is TGCAGTGCTAGAGGCCCAGACACTTATACGCAGTATTTT. Translating gives CSARGPDTYTQYF.

V is TRBV27 and J is TRBJ2-2, with TRBD2 identical over 9 bases. CDR1 and CDR2 from the germline V gene are MNHEY and SMNVEV (reference sequence). Unmatched junction bases numbered 3, after V lost 2 bases and J lost 5 bases. The CDR3 length is 15 residues. The CDR3 spells CASSLRLAGTGELFF. In nucleotides, the CDR3 is TGTGCCAGCAGTTTACGGCTAGCGGGAACCGGGGAGCTGTTTTTT.

This chain links TRBV5-1 with TRBJ2-5, with D perhaps matching TRBD1 or TRBD2 (5 bases each). V lost 4 bases to trimming and J lost 5 bases, with 18 bases between them. The germline V gene has CDR1 SGHRS and CDR2 YFSETQ. The CDR3 loop spans 15 amino acids. CDR3 nucleotides: TGCGCCAGCAGCCCTTCGAGGGGAGTGATGGAGACCCAGTACTTC. Amino acids: CASSPSRGVMETQYF.